A selection of T cell receptor beta chains follows, all from one sample in a study of blood T cell repertoires in COVID-19. Sequenced by immunoSEQ multiplex PCR; TCRdb stores in-frame clones only, minus some. This table holds about 60,000 clones, approximately 85% found once. The sequenced sample was peripheral blood. The source of these receptors is a human donor in a cohort sampled during active COVID-19. Each CDR3 is given with its conserved first and last residue. Each record gives: V gene, D gene, J gene, clone size, CDR3 protein, CDR3 DNA. A D gene is named only where the DNA matches it firmly. The size field is filled for only some rows; it gives once, few, many or a size class.

V gene: TRBV6-6
D gene: TRBD1
J gene: TRBJ2-2
clone size: .
CDR3 protein: CASRLTGDTGELFF
CDR3 DNA: TGTGCCAGCAGGCTAACAGGGGACACCGGGGAGCTGTTTTTT

V gene: TRBV2
D gene: TRBD1
J gene: TRBJ1-1
clone size: .
CDR3 protein: CASRRGQGAGNTEAFF
CDR3 DNA: TGTGCCAGCAGACGGGGACAGGGGGCCGGAAACACTGAAGCTTTCTTT

V gene: TRBV18
D gene: .
J gene: TRBJ2-5
clone size: .
CDR3 protein: CASSPGHTQETQYF
CDR3 DNA: TGTGCCAGCTCACCAGGACACACTCAAGAGACCCAGTACTTC

V gene: TRBV10-3
D gene: TRBD1
J gene: TRBJ2-7
clone size: .
CDR3 protein: CAISLSGQVPTEFYEQYF
CDR3 DNA: TGTGCCATCAGTTTGTCGGGACAGGTTCCCACGGAGTTCTACGAGCAGTACTTC

V gene: TRBV6-6
D gene: .
J gene: TRBJ2-7
clone size: .
CDR3 protein: CASSSGVVNYEQYF
CDR3 DNA: TGTGCCAGCAGTTCTGGAGTAGTCAACTACGAGCAGTACTTC

V gene: TRBV7-2
D gene: TRBD2
J gene: TRBJ2-1
clone size: .
CDR3 protein: CASSLAGSGGGSYNEQFF
CDR3 DNA: TGTGCCAGCAGCCTAGCCGGTAGCGGGGGGGGCTCCTACAATGAGCAGTTCTTC

V gene: TRBV2
D gene: .
J gene: TRBJ1-6
clone size: .
CDR3 protein: CARRQSLNSPLHF
CDR3 DNA: TGTGCCCGCAGACAGTCCCTTAATTCACCCCTCCACTTT

V gene: TRBV5-1
D gene: .
J gene: TRBJ2-3
clone size: .
CDR3 protein: CASSLDTNPDTQYF
CDR3 DNA: TGCGCCAGCAGCTTGGACACGAACCCAGATACGCAGTATTTT

V gene: TRBV19
D gene: .
J gene: TRBJ1-5
clone size: .
CDR3 protein: CASGGSGSQPQHF
CDR3 DNA: TGTGCCAGTGGGGGCAGCGGTTCTCAGCCCCAGCATTTT

V gene: TRBV3-1/TRBV3-2
D gene: .
J gene: TRBJ2-3
clone size: .
CDR3 protein: CASSQDGARGYTDTQYF
CDR3 DNA: TGTGCCAGCAGCCAAGATGGGGCCAGAGGTTACACAGATACGCAGTATTTT

V gene: TRBV10-2
D gene: .
J gene: TRBJ2-3
clone size: .
CDR3 protein: CASSAPGGTDTQYF
CDR3 DNA: TGCGCCAGCAGCGCCCCTGGAGGCACAGATACGCAGTATTTT

V gene: TRBV25-1
D gene: TRBD2
J gene: TRBJ2-7
clone size: .
CDR3 protein: CASRGTSGYEQYF
CDR3 DNA: TGTGCCAGCAGAGGGACTAGCGGATACGAGCAGTACTTC

V gene: TRBV19
D gene: TRBD1
J gene: TRBJ2-7
clone size: .
CDR3 protein: CASSTRTGLSEQYF
CDR3 DNA: TGTGCCAGTAGTACCAGGACAGGCCTGAGCGAGCAGTACTTC

V gene: TRBV6-6
D gene: .
J gene: TRBJ1-2
clone size: .
CDR3 protein: CASSWDIRDYGYTF
CDR3 DNA: TGTGCCAGCAGTTGGGACATTCGGGACTATGGCTACACCTTC

V gene: TRBV19
D gene: TRBD1
J gene: TRBJ1-2
clone size: few
CDR3 protein: CASSPSPLLQGPTLKRRGYTF
CDR3 DNA: TGTGCCAGTAGTCCAAGTCCTCTTTTACAGGGGCCGACATTAAAACGACGGGGCTACACCTTC

V gene: TRBV18
D gene: .
J gene: TRBJ1-1
clone size: .
CDR3 protein: CASSLGAAANTEAFF
CDR3 DNA: TGTGCCAGCTCACTGGGGGCGGCAGCGAACACTGAAGCTTTCTTT

V gene: TRBV15
D gene: .
J gene: TRBJ1-1
clone size: .
CDR3 protein: CATSRDLTEAFF
CDR3 DNA: TGTGCCACCAGCAGAGATCTCACTGAAGCTTTCTTT

V gene: TRBV4-1
D gene: .
J gene: TRBJ2-4
clone size: .
CDR3 protein: CASSQDVGHQYF
CDR3 DNA: TGCGCCAGCAGCCAAGATGTCGGACATCAGTACTTC

V gene: TRBV5-1
D gene: .
J gene: TRBJ2-5
clone size: .
CDR3 protein: CASSLVPRQSVETQYF
CDR3 DNA: TGCGCCAGCAGCTTGGTCCCCCGGCAGAGCGTAGAGACCCAGTACTTC

V gene: TRBV4-2
D gene: .
J gene: TRBJ1-2
clone size: .
CDR3 protein: CASSQVGWGYTF
CDR3 DNA: TGTGCCAGCAGCCAAGTCGGGTGGGGCTACACCTTC

V gene: TRBV29-1
D gene: .
J gene: TRBJ2-3
clone size: .
CDR3 protein: CSVVTGYTDTQYF
CDR3 DNA: TGCAGCGTTGTGACAGGATACACAGATACGCAGTATTTT

V gene: TRBV21-1
D gene: .
J gene: TRBJ1-4
clone size: few
CDR3 protein: CASTLAGEKLFF
CDR3 DNA: TGTGCCAGCACCTTAGCGGGGGAAAAACTGTTTTTT

V gene: TRBV4-3
D gene: TRBD2
J gene: TRBJ2-3
clone size: .
CDR3 protein: CASSQGRGSGGLSTDTQYF
CDR3 DNA: TGCGCCAGCAGCCAAGGAAGGGGTAGCGGGGGCTTAAGCACAGATACGCAGTATTTT

V gene: TRBV9
D gene: .
J gene: TRBJ1-5
clone size: .
CDR3 protein: CASSVGQGGSNQPQHF
CDR3 DNA: TGTGCCAGCAGCGTAGGGCAGGGAGGGAGCAATCAGCCCCAGCATTTT

V gene: TRBV4-2
D gene: .
J gene: TRBJ2-3
clone size: .
CDR3 protein: CASSRDLGLPSTDTQYF
CDR3 DNA: TGTGCCAGCAGCCGGGACCTGGGACTTCCATCAACAGATACGCAGTATTTT

V gene: TRBV15
D gene: .
J gene: TRBJ1-2
clone size: .
CDR3 protein: CATSKGGGYGYTF
CDR3 DNA: TGTGCCACCAGCAAGGGGGGGGGCTATGGCTACACCTTC